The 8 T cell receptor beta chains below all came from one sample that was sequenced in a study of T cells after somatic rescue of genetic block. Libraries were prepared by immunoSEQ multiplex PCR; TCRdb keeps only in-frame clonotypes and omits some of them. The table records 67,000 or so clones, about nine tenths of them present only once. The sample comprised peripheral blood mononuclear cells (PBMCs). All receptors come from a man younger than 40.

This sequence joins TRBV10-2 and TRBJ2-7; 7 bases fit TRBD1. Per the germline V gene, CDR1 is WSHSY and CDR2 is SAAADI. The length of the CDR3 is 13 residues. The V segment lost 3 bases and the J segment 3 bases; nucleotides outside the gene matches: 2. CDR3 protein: CASSDDRDYEQYF. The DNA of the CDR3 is TGCGCCAGCAGTGATGACAGGGACTACGAGCAGTACTTC.

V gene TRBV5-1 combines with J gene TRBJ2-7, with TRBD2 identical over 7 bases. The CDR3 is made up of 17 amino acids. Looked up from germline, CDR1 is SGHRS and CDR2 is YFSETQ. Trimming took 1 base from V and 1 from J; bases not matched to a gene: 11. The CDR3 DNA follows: TGCGCCAGCAGCTTGCCAAAGGCGGGGGACGGATCCTACGAGCAGTACTTC. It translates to CASSLPKAGDGSYEQYF.

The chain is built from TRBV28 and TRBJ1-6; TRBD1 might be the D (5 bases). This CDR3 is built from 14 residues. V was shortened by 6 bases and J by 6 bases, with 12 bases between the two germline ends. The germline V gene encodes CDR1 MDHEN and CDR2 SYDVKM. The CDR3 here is CASRVNRSNSPLHF. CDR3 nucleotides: TGTGCCAGCAGGGTGAACAGGTCTAATTCACCCCTCCACTTT.

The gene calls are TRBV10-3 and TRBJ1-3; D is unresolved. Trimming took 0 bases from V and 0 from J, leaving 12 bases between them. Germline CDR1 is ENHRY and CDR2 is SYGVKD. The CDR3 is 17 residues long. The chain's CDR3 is CAISESVGLSSGNTIYF. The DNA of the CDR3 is TGTGCCATCAGTGAGTCTGTTGGACTCAGCTCTGGAAACACCATATATTTT.

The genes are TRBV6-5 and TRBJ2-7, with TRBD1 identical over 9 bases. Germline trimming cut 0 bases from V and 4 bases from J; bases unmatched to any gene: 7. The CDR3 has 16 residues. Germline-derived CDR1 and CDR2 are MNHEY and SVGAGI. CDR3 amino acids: CASSYSLLDRGYEQYF. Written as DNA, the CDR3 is TGTGCCAGCAGTTACTCGCTCCTGGACAGGGGTTACGAGCAGTACTTC.

The CDR3 reads CASSLGDRGVDTQYF. The CDR3 DNA is TGTGCCAGCAGCTTAGGCGACAGGGGAGTAGATACGCAGTATTTT. The rearrangement uses TRBV7-6 and TRBJ2-3; TRBD1 agrees at 8 bases. V lost 1 base and J lost 5; bases outside the gene matches: 5. CDR1 is SGHVS, CDR2 FNYEAQ, per germline. CDR3 length: 15 amino acids.

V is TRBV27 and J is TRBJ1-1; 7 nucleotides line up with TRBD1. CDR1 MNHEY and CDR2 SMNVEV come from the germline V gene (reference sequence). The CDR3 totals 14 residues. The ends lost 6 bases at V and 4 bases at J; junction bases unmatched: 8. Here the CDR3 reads CASSHRGGGTEAFF. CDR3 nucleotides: TGTGCCAGCAGCCACAGGGGCGGAGGCACTGAAGCTTTCTTT.

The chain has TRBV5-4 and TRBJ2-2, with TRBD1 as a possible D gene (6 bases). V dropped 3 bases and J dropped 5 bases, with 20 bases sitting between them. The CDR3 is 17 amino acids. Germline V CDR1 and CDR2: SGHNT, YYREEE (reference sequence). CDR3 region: CASSSEPGHSGTGELFF. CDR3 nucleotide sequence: TGTGCCAGCAGCTCGGAACCGGGACACTCCGGGACCGGGGAGCTGTTTTTT.